This T cell receptor (beta chain) was documented in a study of cytomegalovirus exposure and HLA in healthy donors listed by TCRdb under 2017. Looking at the study overall: An earlier analysis of under 600 of the donors reported 250 to 300 Gb of sequence data and approximately 110 million unique TCR beta sequences from approximately 180 million T cells. About 280 gigabases of sequencing data and 75 million to 85 million unique TCR sequences made up an early release that covered roughly 670 HLA-typed donors. Of the roughly 400 genotyped donors, over 80% were placed in the genetic ancestry cluster associated with self-reported Caucasian donors. The study aimed to test whether signatures of past pathogen exposure could be identified by cataloging public T cell receptors. Using immunosequencing, the study profiled T cell repertoires from around 680 subjects and related those repertoires to cytomegalovirus serostatus. Besides the first cohort of roughly 640 subjects, a separate validation cohort made up of some 110 different subjects was used. To predict cytomegalovirus infection status, the study combined high-throughput TCR immunosequencing, statistical association of individual TCRs with disease status, and machine learning. To study patterns of TCR occurrence, a later analysis re-analyzed previously published TCR beta repertoires from 600 to 750 donors and added high-resolution HLA genotyping. Rather than drawing on any new phenotypic data, the later analysis identified candidate immune exposures from TCR beta sequences and the way those sequences occurred across donors. In an earlier analysis of 587 of the donors, high-throughput TCR beta sequencing was used to judge whether each TCR beta V gene segment behaved as functional or pseudogenic. Alongside the repertoire data, information on donor age, sex, ethnicity and CMV serostatus was compiled. In a later genetic analysis, genome-wide SNP genotypes for about three fifths of the roughly 670 donors were used, and that subset was treated as a discovery cohort. Every discovery cohort repertoire had been produced on one sequencing platform. HLA typing covered class I and class II loci at four-digit resolution. The number of donors typed differed by locus, with about 629-640 for A, B, C, DRB1 and DQB1, around 500 for DQA1, over 600 for DPA1, and around 460 for DPB1. Four or five DR-DQ haplotypes were treated as single units for association and clustering because of strong linkage in the cohort. Among some 400 genotyped donors of the cohort, an average of about 220,000 unique TCR beta nucleotide sequences was sequenced per donor, of which roughly 17% were non-productive. The study at large found these results: A further reported finding was that TCR beta sequences accurately predicted the HLA-A and HLA-B alleles for most subjects in the first cohort. A later analysis found that TCR association rates varied across HLA loci, with DRB1 alleles showing the most associated TCRs and HLA-C alleles the fewest. Some IMGT-functional V segments, including TRBV6-2 and TRBV6-3, could not be distinguished by the 87-base-pair reads and were therefore excluded. A later genetic analysis associated a missense DCLRE1C variant with V-gene and J-gene trimming of TCR beta chains, and an independent cohort replicated the association. In a later analysis, several top co-occurrence clusters were reported to appear linked to parvovirus B19, influenza, CMV and Epstein-Barr virus. According to the authors, the approach could potentially be generalized to other disease states and immunological phenotypes. The classifier was reported to diagnose cytomegalovirus status with high specificity and sensitivity in both the original cohort and the validation cohort. In an earlier analysis of around 500 of the donors, most TCR beta V segments appeared in productive rearrangements about 87% or about 30% of the time, broadly matching IMGT annotations. While some public TCRs were present in many individuals, most TCR sequences turned up only very rarely across donors. A later analysis found that HLA-associated TCR beta chains were more clonally expanded and had lower generation probabilities than equally common non-associated chains. According to a later genetic analysis, donors in an Asian-associated ancestry cluster had fewer N-insertions in productive TCRs than the approximately 690-donor mean. Immune exposure information for the cohort was limited to CMV serostatus. Correlated functional status among segregating V segments might reflect linkage disequilibrium, but an unknown experimental factor could not be ruled out. Assigning TCR associations to individual alleles was difficult when HLA alleles, especially DR and DQ, strongly co-occurred. Specific HLA alleles were associated with roughly 17,000 TCR beta sequences at a false discovery rate of 0.05 in a later analysis. In the study, about 150 TCR beta chains were listed as associated with cytomegalovirus. In vitro tests confirmed that a few of the cytomegalovirus-associated TCR beta chains recognize cytomegalovirus antigens. The cohort was sequenced for TCR beta chains only, and without alpha or paired-chain data the features that could be detected were limited. Most CMV-associated TCR beta chains appeared to be HLA-restricted in a later analysis, and the HLA associations seemed to be driven largely by CMV exposure. Over 15 rarely observed V segments, including chromosome 9 orphons, were excluded from the earlier analysis of some 590 of the donors because counts were too low. Because HLA typing was unavailable for some donors at each locus, only the typed subset was used in association tests. Sequencing depth was assumed to be roughly uniform across donors in the presence/absence analyses, though that assumption may not hold. A cluster of highly shared sequence variants was judged likely to be a technical artifact of the sequencing pipeline.

The library was made by the immunoSEQ multiplex PCR assay. For the multiplex PCR, a mixture combining 60 forward primers for TCR Vbeta segments and 13 reverse primers for TCR Jbeta segments was used. Amplification of the CDR3 region of rearranged TCR beta genes was performed with a multiplex PCR assay on genomic DNA. The Illumina HiSeq System was used to sequence the amplified TCR beta libraries as 87-base-pair reads. The authors processed their data as follows. Across the 666 repertoires, a later analysis counted 75 million to 90 million unique TCR beta chains, 9.5 million to 12 million of which were shared by at least two donors. Raw reads were error-corrected and collapsed into unique sequences with a nearest-neighbor algorithm that merged closely related sequences to remove PCR and sequencing errors. CDR3 sequences were aligned to IMGT reference sequences to assign V, D and J gene segments. For a sequence to be retained, at least a six-nucleotide match to both a V gene segment and a J gene segment was required. A rearrangement counted as productive if the CDR3 had no stop codons and remained in frame with V and J, and every other rearrangement counted as non-productive. CDR3 was defined according to IMGT convention as the region running from the second conserved V-encoded cysteine to the conserved J-encoded phenylalanine. Sequences without an unambiguous match to a single V gene segment were excluded from the earlier analysis of about 640 of the donors. An earlier analysis of several hundred of the donors called V segments functional above 56.7% productive rearrangements and segregating when the between-donor standard deviation exceeded 5%. To diagnose cytomegalovirus status from the catalog of TCR beta chain sequences, a statistical classification framework was built. V and J gene assignment, in a later analysis, came from comparing TCR nucleotide sequences with IMGT/GENE-DB human TR gene sequences. The TCRdist pipeline was used in a later analysis to assign CDR3 sequences and most-parsimonious VDJ recombination scenarios. In a later analysis, every TCR beta chain was defined by the combination of its CDR3 amino acid sequence and its V-gene family, and reads without a unique V-gene family were dropped. In a later analysis, approximately 640 highly shared, low-generation-probability nucleotide sequences were removed to address suspected cross-contamination and a sequencing artifact. For each public chain, a later analysis derived a clonal expansion index from normalized ranks of inferred template counts within each repertoire. In a later analysis, generation probabilities were computed with a VDJ recombination model fitted to out-of-frame rearrangements, and the resulting probabilities were checked against IGoR. A later analysis scored TCR-TCR, TCR-HLA and TCR-CMV co-occurrence with hypergeometric tests, applying a repertoire-size bias correction to TCR pairs. To estimate false discovery rates, a later analysis permuted the HLA or CMV assignments 20 times. In a later analysis, co-occurring TCRs were grouped with DBSCAN, and TCRdist sequence similarity was added when clustering was performed within HLA-allele-positive subsets. Co-occurrence clustering excluded repertoires with fewer than 30,000 or more than 120,000 public chains, plus five with anomalous nucleotide sharing. In its TCRdb copy, this immuneACCESS table keeps in-frame sequences only and misses some clones. Where compared with another copy, unresolved V genes explain less than half of these, and the others have no known cause. The V and J calls and clone size come from that table; D and trimming were worked out from the DNA. The sample records around 140,000 clones, about 83% of which are singletons. The ten biggest clones cover under 6.5% of the sample.

Turning to this clone: Its antigen remains unidentified. The record has no base qualities; no much larger clone is one base away.

The germline V and J ends show losses of 3 bases and 5 bases respectively, and no gene match explains 10 bases of the junction. CDR1 SGHNT and CDR2 YYREEE were looked up in the germline V gene (reference sequence). The cysteine opens and the phenylalanine closes a CDR3 of 15 amino acids. Here the CDR3 DNA is all that survives: 45 bases in frame from base 1. The cohort was made up of 500 to 800 healthy bone marrow donors. At the time of sampling, every cohort member was nominally healthy, though immune exposures that went unrecorded were likely present. The donor tested CMV seronegative, placing the donor among the 352 seronegative members of the cohort. Each donor provided a peripheral blood sample, and peripheral blood mononuclear cells were used for TCR beta sequencing. The Qiagen DNeasy Blood Extraction Kit was used to extract genomic DNA from the blood cell samples.

The sequence was collected from a woman aged 25-40 years in good health and CMV-seronegative. The V and J genes are TRBV5-4 and TRBJ2-5, with 7 bases in between that match TRBD1. The sequencing input was PBMCs. CDR3 reads: CASSSDMTGPETQYF. In nucleotide form, the sequence is TGTGCCAGCAGCTCAGATATGACAGGGCCCGAGACCCAGTACTTC.